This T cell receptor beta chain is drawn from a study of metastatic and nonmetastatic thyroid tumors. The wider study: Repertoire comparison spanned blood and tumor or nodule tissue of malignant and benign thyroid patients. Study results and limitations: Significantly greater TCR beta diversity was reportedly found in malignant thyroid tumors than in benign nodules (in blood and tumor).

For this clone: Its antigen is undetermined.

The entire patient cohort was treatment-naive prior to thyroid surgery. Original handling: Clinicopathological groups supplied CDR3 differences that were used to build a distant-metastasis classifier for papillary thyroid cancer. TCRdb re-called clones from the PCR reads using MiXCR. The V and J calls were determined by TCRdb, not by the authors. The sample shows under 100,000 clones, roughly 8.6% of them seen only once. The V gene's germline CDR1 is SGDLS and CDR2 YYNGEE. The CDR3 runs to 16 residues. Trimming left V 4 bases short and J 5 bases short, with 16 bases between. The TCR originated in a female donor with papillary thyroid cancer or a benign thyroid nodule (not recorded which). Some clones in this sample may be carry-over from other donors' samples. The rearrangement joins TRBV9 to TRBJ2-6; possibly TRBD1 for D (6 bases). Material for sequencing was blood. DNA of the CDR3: TGTGCCAGCAGCACCCACACAGGGTCTTGGGCCAACGTCCTGACTTTC. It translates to CASSTHTGSWANVLTF.